The rows below give T cell receptor beta chains drawn from one sample of a study of a mutant IDH1 vaccine in newly diagnosed glioma. Profiled with immunoSEQ multiplex PCR; TCRdb holds only in-frame clones, not every one. In the table there are around 92,000 clones, around four fifths of which are singletons. This material consisted of PBMCs, taken from a glioma patient treated with radiotherapy, temozolomide or both. The receptors here all came from a woman aged 45 to 65 with glioma. Both conserved end residues are part of each CDR3. The order of the fields is V gene, J gene, D gene, clone size, CDR3 DNA, CDR3 protein. A D gene is named only where the DNA matches it firmly. A row's size may be missing; if present it is once, few, many or a size class.

TRBV27	TRBJ2-3	.	.	TGTGCCAGCAGTTTGGCAGGGGAAACGCAGTATTTT	CASSLAGETQYF
TRBV6-6	TRBJ1-3	.	.	TGTGCCAGCAGTTACTCAGGGTCTGGAAACACCATATATTTT	CASSYSGSGNTIYF
TRBV10-3	TRBJ2-7	TRBD2	.	TGTGCCATCAGTGAGCCTAGCGGGGGGCCGAGCTCCTACGAGCAGTACTTC	CAISEPSGGPSSYEQYF
TRBV5-4	TRBJ1-2	TRBD1	.	TGTGCCAGCAGCCTCCTTACAGGGGGAGTTAGGTACACCTTC	CASSLLTGGVRYTF
TRBV19	TRBJ1-2	.	.	TGTGCCAGTAGTATAGGAGCCAGTTCTTCCATCCCGACCTTC	CASSIGASSSIPTF
TRBV5-6	TRBJ2-1	TRBD1	.	TGTGCCAGCAGCTTGGACAGGGGGCAGACGACCTACAATGAGCAGTTCTTC	CASSLDRGQTTYNEQFF
TRBV6-5	TRBJ1-1	.	.	TGTGCCAGCTACACGGGACAATTCGACACTGAAGCTTTCTTT	CASYTGQFDTEAFF
TRBV9	TRBJ2-1	.	.	TGTGCCAGCAGCGGCGGGGAAAGTCTAGACAATGAGCAGTTCTTC	CASSGGESLDNEQFF
TRBV14	TRBJ2-3	.	.	TGTGCCAGCAGCCACTTCGATACGCAGTATTTT	CASSHFDTQYF
TRBV6-5	TRBJ1-1	.	.	TGTGCCAGCAGTTACTCAGGGGGTCGGGGCGAAGCTTTCTTT	CASSYSGGRGEAFF
TRBV19	TRBJ2-3	.	once	TGTGCCAGTAGTCAACAGCGCACAGATACGCAGTATTTT	CASSQQRTDTQYF
TRBV19	TRBJ1-2	TRBD1	.	TGTGCCAGTAGTCCAAGGGCGGGACAGGGTCTGTTGCGTGGCTACACCTTC	CASSPRAGQGLLRGYTF
TRBV14	TRBJ2-7	TRBD1	few	TGTGCCAGCAGCCTAAGGACAGGCTACGAGCAGTACTTC	CASSLRTGYEQYF
TRBV4-1	TRBJ2-7	.	once	TGCGCCAGCAGCCAAGATAAGGCAGGGGGGGTCGAGCAGTACTTC	CASSQDKAGGVEQYF
TRBV10-1	TRBJ1-4	TRBD1	.	TGCGCCAGCAGCGCGTACTTGGGGACAGGAGAAAAACTGTTTTTT	CASSAYLGTGEKLFF
TRBV2	TRBJ2-1	TRBD2	.	TGTGCCAGCAGTACTACTGGGAGGGGGTTCTTC	CASSTTGRGFF
TRBV28	TRBJ1-2	.	.	TGTGCCAGCAGTCTCCCAGGGGACTATGGCTACACCTTC	CASSLPGDYGYTF
TRBV5-1	TRBJ2-7	TRBD1	.	TGCGCCAGCAGACCTGGGACAGTCCAGTCCTACGAGCAGTACTTC	CASRPGTVQSYEQYF
TRBV5-1	TRBJ1-3	TRBD1	.	TGCGCCAGCAGCTTGAACCCAGGGACAGGAGCCACGCGGGGAAACACCATATATTTT	CASSLNPGTGATRGNTIYF
TRBV9	TRBJ1-4	.	.	TGTGCCAGCAGCGTAAACCTGGGGGCTAATGAAAAACTGTTTTTT	CASSVNLGANEKLFF
TRBV6-1	TRBJ1-1	.	.	TGTGCCAGCAGTGGAGCAATGACAGGCAGGATTGAAGCTTTCTTT	CASSGAMTGRIEAFF
TRBV6-6	TRBJ1-1	.	.	TGTGCCAGCAGTTACTGGGGGTACACTGAAGCTTTCTTT	CASSYWGYTEAFF
TRBV4-1	TRBJ1-1	.	.	TGCGCCAGCAGCCAAGGTCGTGCCATTACTGAAGCTTTCTTT	CASSQGRAITEAFF
TRBV7-2	TRBJ1-1	.	.	TGTGCCAGCAGCTTAGGCCTGGACGGGTGGAACACTGAAGCTTTCTTT	CASSLGLDGWNTEAFF
TRBV29-1	TRBJ2-4	TRBD1	.	TGCAGCGTTGCTACTACAGGGGGTCGGTCCAAAAACATTCAGTACTTC	CSVATTGGRSKNIQYF
TRBV6-6	TRBJ1-2	TRBD1	.	TGTGCTTCAAAGCAGGGGGGAGTCGCTAACTATGGCTACACCTTC	CASKQGGVANYGYTF
TRBV5-6	TRBJ1-6	.	few	TGTGCCAGCTCGGGGGCGCGGGATTCACCCCTCCACTTT	CASSGARDSPLHF
TRBV4-3	TRBJ2-3	TRBD2	.	TGCGCCAGCAGCCCGGTGGGTAGCGGGTTCTCTAGCACAGATACGCAGTATTTT	CASSPVGSGFSSTDTQYF
TRBV7-8	TRBJ2-3	TRBD1	.	TGTGCCAGCAGCCACCGACAGGGAAGCACAGATACGCAGTATTTT	CASSHRQGSTDTQYF
TRBV4-3	TRBJ2-1	TRBD2	once	TGCGCCAGCAGCCAAGTAGCGGGGGGGCCGTCGTATGAGCAGTTCTTC	CASSQVAGGPSYEQFF
TRBV7-6	TRBJ1-1	.	.	TGTGCCAGCAGCTTACGTTCCGACACTGAAGCTTTCTTT	CASSLRSDTEAFF
TRBV5-4	TRBJ2-2	.	.	TGTGCCAGCAGCCTCCCCGGGCAGGGCGGGGAGCTGTTTTTT	CASSLPGQGGELFF
TRBV30	TRBJ1-6	.	.	TGTGCCTGGAGTATCACCTTAGGGAATGGTTCACCCCTCCACTTT	CAWSITLGNGSPLHF
TRBV2	TRBJ2-2	.	.	TGTGCCAGCACACACGACACCGGGGAGCTGTTTTTT	CASTHDTGELFF
TRBV25-1	TRBJ1-6	.	once	TGTGCCAGCAGTGAACCCCAGGGGAATTCACCCCTCCACTTT	CASSEPQGNSPLHF
TRBV27	TRBJ2-1	.	.	TGTGCCAGCAGTCCAACGCCAGGTTCGGGTGGGGAGCAGTTCTTC	CASSPTPGSGGEQFF
TRBV7-9	TRBJ2-7	.	.	TGTGCCAGCAGCTTAGGTTTTGGGGGGCAAGGGTACGAGCAGTACTTC	CASSLGFGGQGYEQYF
TRBV7-9	TRBJ1-1	TRBD1	.	TGTGCCAGCAGCTTAGAGGCAGGGGGCAGAGGTGAAGCTTTCTTT	CASSLEAGGRGEAFF
TRBV18	TRBJ1-6	.	.	TGTGCCAGCTCACCGATCGGGGGGGCGAGCTCCTATAATTCACCCCTCCACTTT	CASSPIGGASSYNSPLHF
TRBV19	TRBJ1-1	TRBD1	.	TGTGCCAGTAGTAAAGGGAGGGACAGGGGGACTGAAGCTTTCTTT	CASSKGRDRGTEAFF
TRBV6-6	TRBJ1-5	.	.	TGTGCCAGCAGTCCTGAGGTGGGGGGGAAGAATCAGCCCCAGCATTTT	CASSPEVGGKNQPQHF
TRBV4-2	TRBJ2-6	TRBD2	.	TGTGCCAGCAGCCTGCGGGGGGCCCCCTCTGGGGCCAACGTCCTGACTTTC	CASSLRGAPSGANVLTF